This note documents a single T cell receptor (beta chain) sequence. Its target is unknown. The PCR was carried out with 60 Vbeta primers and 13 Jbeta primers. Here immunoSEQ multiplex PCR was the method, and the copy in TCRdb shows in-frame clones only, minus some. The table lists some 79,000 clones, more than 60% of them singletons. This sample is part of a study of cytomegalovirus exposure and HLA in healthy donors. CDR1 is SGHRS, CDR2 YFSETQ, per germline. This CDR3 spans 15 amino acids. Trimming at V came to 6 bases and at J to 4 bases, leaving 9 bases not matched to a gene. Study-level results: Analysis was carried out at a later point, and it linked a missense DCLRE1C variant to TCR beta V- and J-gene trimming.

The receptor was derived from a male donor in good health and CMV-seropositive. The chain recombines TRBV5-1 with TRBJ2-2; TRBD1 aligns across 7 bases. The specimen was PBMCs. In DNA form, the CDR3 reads TGCGCCAGCACCCAGGGGGTTCTGGGCACCGGGGAGCTGTTTTTT. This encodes CASTQGVLGTGELFF.